This T cell receptor beta chain derives from a study of blood T cell repertoires in COVID-19. Overall study: PBMCs, B-cell-depleted T cells, or T cells provided the cDNA or gDNA that made up the material.

Per the original data handling: For nucleated cells, counts were estimated from reference gene primer amplification. Repertoires were generated with immunoSEQ multiplex PCR, while TCRdb's copy carries only in-frame clones and drops some. From that table come the V and J calls and clone size; the DNA was used to work out D and trimming. The sample has around 70,000 clones, 80% to 90% seen once; the top ten hold 15% to 20%. This CDR3 has 15 residues. J gave up 2 bases and V 5 bases, and 3 bases lay outside the gene matches. The germline V gene has CDR1 LGHDT and CDR2 YNNKEL (reference sequence). The genes are TRBV3-1 (or the pseudogene TRBV3-2) and TRBJ2-6; 7 bases are a match to TRBD1. The receptor comes from a woman aged 60-75 years with acute or convalescent COVID-19. Source material: peripheral blood. Written as DNA, the CDR3 is TGTGCCAGCAGCTTCCAGGGGGCTGGGGCCAACGTCCTGACTTTC. This gives the protein CASSFQGAGANVLTF.